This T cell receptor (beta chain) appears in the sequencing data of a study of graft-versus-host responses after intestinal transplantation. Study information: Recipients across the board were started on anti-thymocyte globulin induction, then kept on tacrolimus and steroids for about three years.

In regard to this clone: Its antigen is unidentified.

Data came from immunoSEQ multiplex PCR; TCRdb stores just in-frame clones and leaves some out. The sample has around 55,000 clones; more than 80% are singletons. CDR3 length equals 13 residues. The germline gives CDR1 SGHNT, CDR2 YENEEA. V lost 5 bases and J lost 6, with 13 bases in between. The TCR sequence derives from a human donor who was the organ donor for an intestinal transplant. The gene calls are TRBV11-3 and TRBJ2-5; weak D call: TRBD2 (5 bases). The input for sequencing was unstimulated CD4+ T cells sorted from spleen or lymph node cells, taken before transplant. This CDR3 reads CASSKDFLKTQYF. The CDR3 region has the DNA TGTGCCAGCAGCAAGGACTTTTTAAAGACCCAGTACTTC.